This T cell receptor beta chain was identified in a study of Graves' ophthalmopathy and Graves' hyperthyroidism. Beta-chain TCR CDR3 regions were amplified from RNA transcripts. HTBI-primed first-round RT-PCR preceded second-round multiplex PCR. TCRdb reanalysed the multiplex PCR reads using MiXCR and keeps one entry per CDR3 protein. Among 400,000 to 450,000 distinct CDR3 sequences, about 21% were seen once, and the ten largest hold 2.5% to 3.5%. Ten or more counts support this clonotype. The CDR3 is made up of 16 amino acids. The germline V and J ends were trimmed by 7 bases and 0 bases, with 19 bases remaining between them.

The receptor comes from a woman aged 18-29 years with stable Graves' hyperthyroidism. The sample taken for sequencing was peripheral blood. The V gene is TRBV12-3 or TRBV12-4, the J gene TRBJ2-7, with D tentatively TRBD2 (6 bases). CDR3 bases: TGTGCCAGCACCTCTGGGGGAGGACCCTCCTCCTACGAGCAGTACTTC. This codes for CASTSGGGPSSYEQYF.